What follows describes a single TCR beta chain. Described time point: after neoadjuvant nivolumab, at surgical resection. Blood cells were analyzed directly, without culture or expansion. J was trimmed by 5 bases and V by 7 bases; bases with no gene match: 7. The germline V gene has CDR1 LNHNV and CDR2 YYDKDF (reference sequence). This CDR3 is built from 14 residues. These data are taken from a study of neoadjuvant anti-PD-1 for oral cavity cancer. Produced via immunoSEQ multiplex PCR; TCRdb's table is partial and in-frame only. Of over 65,000 clones in the sample, about 85% were seen once. This sequence was found in a person aged 35 to 85 with oral cavity squamous cell carcinoma. The input for sequencing was PBMCs, taken after nivolumab (anti-PD-1) treatment. This chain connects TRBV15 to TRBJ2-3; 9 nucleotides agree with TRBD2. CDR3 amino acids: CATKGGLAEDTQYF. In DNA, the CDR3 is TGTGCCACCAAAGGGGGACTAGCAGAAGATACGCAGTATTTT.